This passage covers 5 T cell receptor beta chains from one sample sequenced in a study of blood T cell repertoires in COVID-19. Clones were sequenced by immunoSEQ multiplex PCR, and TCRdb holds only the in-frame ones, with some missing. The data hold some 300,000 clones, with 90% observed a single time. Sequencing used PBMCs or T cells enriched from blood (not recorded which). Every receptor here comes from a young woman with acute COVID-19.

The CDR3 bases are TGTGCCAGCAGTTTCTGGACGGGACAGGGTTTAGAAGCTTTCTTT. Translating it yields CASSFWTGQGLEAFF. This chain links TRBV6-2 or TRBV6-3 with TRBJ1-1, with 9 bases lining up with TRBD1. Looked up from germline, CDR1 is MNHEY and CDR2 is SVGEGT. V shed 4 bases and J 8 bases; nucleotides not matched to a gene: 11. The length of the CDR3 is 15 residues.

The chain joins TRBV19 to TRBJ1-3; D gene ambiguous. V shed 6 bases and J shed 7 bases, with 19 bases lying between them. The CDR3 spans 15 residues. Germline CDR1 is LNHDA and CDR2 is SQIVND (reference sequence). DNA of the CDR3: TGTGCCAGTAGCGAACAATATCCCAATTCCAACACCATATATTTT. Amino acid sequence: CASSEQYPNSNTIYF.

The chain combines TRBV5-1 with TRBJ2-7; 7 bases line up with TRBD1. There are 15 residues in the CDR3. V was pared by 1 base and J by 5 bases, with 9 bases of the junction left unmatched. Germline V gene lookup returns CDR1 SGHRS and CDR2 YFSETQ. CDR3 residues: CASSLSPQGKNEQYF. As DNA, the CDR3 is TGCGCCAGCAGCTTGTCACCACAGGGGAAGAACGAGCAGTACTTC.

The J gene is TRBJ1-1, the V gene TRBV6-1, with D possibly TRBD1 on 5 matching bases. CDR1 and CDR2 (germline): MNHNS, SASEGT. The CDR3 loop spans 16 amino acids. V shed 4 bases and J shed 0 bases, with 15 bases lying between them. CDR3 DNA: TGTGCCAGCAGTGTAGGCAGGGTTGGGGTGAACACTGAAGCTTTCTTT. Its protein is CASSVGRVGVNTEAFF.

This clone was picked up a small number of times. The rearrangement links TRBV2 to TRBJ2-7; D uncertain. V lost 2 bases and J lost 2, with 10 bases in between. This CDR3 is 14 amino acids long. Germline V gene lookup returns CDR1 SNHLY and CDR2 FYNNEI. The CDR3 DNA follows: TGTGCCAGCAGTGAACAGGCTACGGCCTACGAGCAGTACTTC. It is translated as CASSEQATAYEQYF.